A single sample is the source of the 29 T cell receptor beta chains below, sequenced in a study of shared clonotypes between healthy human individuals. Assay: immunoSEQ multiplex PCR; the TCRdb copy retains only in-frame clones and omits some. Here the sample spans under 350,000 clones, about nine tenths being singletons. Sequencing was done on a sample of memory CD8+ T cells sorted from blood. Subset described: CD45RO+ cells pooled with CCR7-negative TemRA cells. All receptors derive from a man aged 18 to 29 in good health.

The chain carries TRBV7-9 and TRBJ1-3; D is uncertain. Germline V gene data show CDR1 as SEHNR and CDR2 as FQNEAQ (reference sequence). The CDR3 extends over 16 amino acids. Trimming took 0 bases from V and 0 from J, leaving 9 bases between them. For the CDR3, the DNA is TGTGCCAGCAGCTTAGCGTGGGGAAGCTCTGGAAACACCATATATTTT. Protein: CASSLAWGSSGNTIYF.

The chain has TRBV11-2 and TRBJ2-1; maybe TRBD1 (6 bases). The CDR3 contains 13 residues. Between the trimmed V and J ends, which lost 5 bases and 4 bases, there was a span of 9 bases. Looked up from germline, CDR1 is SGHAT and CDR2 is FQNNGV. CDR3 sequence reads: CASSQGPYNEQFF. Written as DNA, the CDR3 is TGTGCCAGCAGCCAGGGGCCTTACAATGAGCAGTTCTTC.

The gene calls are TRBV7-9 and TRBJ2-1, with 9 bases lining up with TRBD2. V shed 1 base and J 9 bases; nucleotides not matched to a gene: 10. Germline CDR1 reads SEHNR; CDR2 reads FQNEAQ (reference sequence). This CDR3 has 16 amino acids. The CDR3 DNA follows: TGTGCCAGCAGCTTAGGCGTCGGGACTAGCCGATCTGAGCAGTTCTTC. Amino acid sequence: CASSLGVGTSRSEQFF.

This clone has a single count. The chain employs TRBV18 and TRBJ2-7; D not certain. Germline CDR1 is KGHSH and CDR2 is LQKENI. With 3 bases removed from V and 0 bases from J, the gap between germline ends came to 9 bases. The CDR3 is made up of 14 amino acids. The CDR3 DNA reads as TGTGCCAGCTCACCCCCAGCAGACTCCTACGAGCAGTACTTC. It yields the protein CASSPPADSYEQYF.

This clone has a single count. At one end the junction does not follow the germline gene, possibly because of a read error. J is TRBJ1-4 and V is TRBV10-3; D remains ambiguous. This CDR3 spans 16 amino acids. Germline CDR1 is ENHRY and CDR2 is SYGVKD. The CDR3 is CASSVRLPVKNEKLFF. For the CDR3, the DNA is TGTGCCAGCAGTGTGAGACTCCCGGTAAAAAATGAAAAACTGTTTTTT.

The chain carries TRBV27 and TRBJ2-7; 9 nucleotides agree with TRBD1. Germline CDR1 reads MNHEY; CDR2 reads SMNVEV (reference sequence). J was trimmed by 5 bases and V by 7 bases; bases with no gene match: 9. The CDR3 runs 14 residues. The CDR3 DNA sequence: TGTGCCAGCAATCCACAGGGGGCAGAAAACGAGCAGTACTTC. It yields the protein CASNPQGAENEQYF.

The sample holds a few counts of this clone. The V call is TRBV9, the J call TRBJ2-2; 7 bases are shared with TRBD2. CDR1 and CDR2 (germline): SGDLS, YYNGEE. This CDR3 spans 17 amino acids. Trimming at V came to 0 bases and at J to 6 bases, leaving 11 bases not matched to a gene. The CDR3 nucleotides are TGTGCCAGCAGCGTAGTCTCAGGACTAGACCAATCCGGGGAGCTGTTTTTT. As protein: CASSVVSGLDQSGELFF.

The gene calls are TRBV7-8 and TRBJ2-7, with 8 positions matching TRBD1. J lost 3 bases, V lost 4 bases, and 11 bases had no gene match. The CDR3 is 16 amino acids. Germline-derived CDR1 and CDR2 are SGHVS and FQNEAQ. Here the CDR3 reads CASSYYSGTGLYEQYF. The CDR3 region has the DNA TGTGCCAGCAGCTACTACTCCGGGACAGGCCTCTACGAGCAGTACTTC.

V usage is TRBV4-1 and J usage is TRBJ1-5; no clear D. CDR1 is MGHRA and CDR2 is YSYEKL in the germline V gene. The CDR3 totals 16 residues. Trimming took 0 bases from V and 1 from J, leaving 10 bases between them. This CDR3 is CASSQDLPGSNQPQHF. In DNA, the CDR3 is TGCGCCAGCAGCCAAGATCTTCCCGGGAGCAATCAGCCCCAGCATTTT.

The V gene is TRBV10-1, the J gene TRBJ1-1; D possibly corresponds to TRBD1 (5 bases). Looked up from germline, CDR1 is WNHNN and CDR2 is SYGVQD (reference sequence). V lost 0 bases to trimming and J lost 3 bases, with 14 bases between them. The CDR3 contains 16 residues. This chain's CDR3 is CASSESREVVDTEAFF. CDR3 DNA sequence: TGCGCCAGCAGTGAGTCCAGGGAAGTGGTGGACACTGAAGCTTTCTTT.

In DNA form, the CDR3 reads TGCGGTTCGCGGGGGAATAGGGAGACCCAGTACTTC. Protein product: CGSRGNRETQYF. The chain has TRBV5-1 and TRBJ2-5; 7 nucleotides agree with TRBD2. This CDR3 comprises 12 residues. CDR1 and CDR2 (germline): SGHRS, YFSETQ.

This rearrangement joins TRBV9 to TRBJ1-2; 7 positions agree with TRBD1. The germline gives CDR1 SGDLS, CDR2 YYNGEE. V lost 3 bases to trimming and J lost 4 bases; unmatched junction nucleotides: 0. The CDR3 is 12 amino acids. The DNA for the CDR3 is TGTGCCAGCAGCGGGGACAGCTATGGCTACACCTTC. It is translated as CASSGDSYGYTF.

The rearrangement joins TRBV9 to TRBJ2-1, with 7 bases matching TRBD1. Looked up from germline, CDR1 is SGDLS and CDR2 is YYNGEE. Germline trimming cut 0 bases from V and 1 base from J; bases unmatched to any gene: 13. This CDR3 spans 19 amino acids. The CDR3 sequence is CASSVAVEPPRGSYNEQFF. In nucleotides, the CDR3 is TGTGCCAGCAGCGTAGCTGTAGAGCCACCCAGGGGGTCCTACAATGAGCAGTTCTTC.

The V call is TRBV4-3, the J call TRBJ1-4; no reliable D call. Trimming removed 5 bases at V and 7 bases at J, with 14 bases between. The CDR3 loop spans 14 amino acids. Germline values: CDR1 LGHNA, CDR2 YSLEER. CDR3 DNA sequence: TGCGCCAGCAGCGAAGGAGGTCTCGGTGAAAAACTGTTTTTT. Its translation is CASSEGGLGEKLFF.

The chain combines TRBV6-5 with TRBJ1-6; possibly TRBD1 for D (6 bases). There are 15 residues in the CDR3. The V and J ends lost 0 bases and 9 bases respectively, with 12 bases between them. In germline, CDR1 is MNHEY, CDR2 SVGAGI. This chain's CDR3 is CASSYSTEGGSPLHF. DNA of the CDR3: TGTGCCAGCAGTTACTCGACCGAAGGGGGTTCACCCCTCCACTTT.

About this clone: A much more abundant neighbour one base away suggests this may be a read error. The sample has other DNA sequences that encode this CDR3 too. The chain combines TRBV29-1 with TRBJ1-2; D unclear. Germline V gene data show CDR1 as SQVTM and CDR2 as ANQGSEA. The V end lost 3 bases, the J end lost 6 bases, and 8 bases lay between the germline ends. The CDR3 covers 11 residues. The CDR3 DNA reads as TGCAGCGTTGAGGCCACCGATGGCTACACCTTC. Protein sequence: CSVEATDGYTF.

The V call is TRBV5-6, the J call TRBJ2-3; TRBD2 is a possible D gene (5 bases). Trimming removed 4 bases at V and 3 bases at J, with 9 bases between. The CDR3 sequence is 13 residues long. In germline, CDR1 is SGHDT, CDR2 YYEEEE. CDR3 nucleotides: TGTGCCAGCAGCCCCGGGGTTACAGATACGCAGTATTTT. This codes for CASSPGVTDTQYF.

This clone was counted at least ten times. This chain joins TRBV7-6 and TRBJ1-1, with D maybe TRBD1 (5 bases). The CDR3 sequence is 14 residues long. Germline CDR1 reads SGHVS; CDR2 reads FNYEAQ. Deletions cut 5 bases from V and 4 bases from J, with 14 bases between. The CDR3 is CASSPGRVGTEAFF. The DNA for the CDR3 is TGTGCCAGCAGCCCGGGACGGGTGGGCACTGAAGCTTTCTTT.

This clone turned up a few times. The chain links TRBV5-4 to TRBJ1-5, with a weak D call TRBD1 (5 bases). There are 13 residues in the CDR3. Germline loops: CDR1 SGHNT, CDR2 YYREEE (reference sequence). Trimming left V 4 bases short and J 6 bases short, with 11 bases between. The CDR3, as DNA: TGTGCCAGCAGCCGAGCGGGACCTCAGCCCCAGCATTTT. This translates into CASSRAGPQPQHF.

This chain uses TRBV29-1 with TRBJ2-7; D is perhaps TRBD2 (5 bases). Germline V gene sequence: CDR1 SQVTM, CDR2 ANQGSEA. With 6 bases removed from V and 3 bases from J, the gap between germline ends came to 12 bases. The CDR3 runs to 12 residues. The CDR3 region is CSVPGRGYEQYF. In DNA, the CDR3 is TGCAGCGTACCCGGACGGGGCTACGAGCAGTACTTC.

This clone appeared a single time. The chain has TRBV5-1 and TRBJ2-7; 10 bases agree with TRBD2. The CDR3 is 14 amino acids. Germline V gene lookup returns CDR1 SGHRS and CDR2 YFSETQ. Trimming cost V 3 bases and J 2 bases; bases outside gene matches: 2. CDR3 in amino acids: CASSWTSGAYEQYF. The DNA of the CDR3 is TGCGCCAGCAGCTGGACTAGCGGTGCCTACGAGCAGTACTTC.

The rearrangement links TRBV14 to TRBJ2-7, with D perhaps matching TRBD2 (5 bases). CDR1 is SGHDN and CDR2 is FVKESK in the germline V gene. V was pared by 0 bases and J by 0 bases, with 9 bases between. The CDR3 has 15 amino acids. The DNA for the CDR3 is TGTGCCAGCAGCCAAGATCCGAGGGACTCCTACGAGCAGTACTTC. Protein: CASSQDPRDSYEQYF.

This chain uses TRBV5-6 with TRBJ2-7; either TRBD1 or TRBD2 may fit D (6 bases each). The germline CDR1 and CDR2 sequences are SGHDT and YYEEEE. V lost 0 bases and J 2 bases, leaving 15 bases between the germline ends. The CDR3 is 16 residues long. In DNA, the CDR3 is TGTGCCAGCAGCTTGGGGTCGGGGGCAAATGCCTACGAGCAGTACTTC. This gives the protein CASSLGSGANAYEQYF.

This sequence joins TRBV27 and TRBJ2-4; 9 bases are shared with TRBD1. Germline V gene sequence: CDR1 MNHEY, CDR2 SMNVEV (reference sequence). J lost 6 bases, V lost 5 bases, and 8 bases had no gene match. This CDR3 has 15 residues. In nucleotides, the CDR3 is TGTGCCAGCAGTCGAAGGACAGGGGAGCCAAACATTCAGTACTTC. It encodes CASSRRTGEPNIQYF.

The V call is TRBV6-1, the J call TRBJ1-5; D gene unclear. The germline CDR1 and CDR2 sequences are MNHNS and SASEGT. CDR3 size: 18 residues. Trimming removed 2 bases from V and 4 bases from J, with 21 bases in between. The CDR3 coding sequence is TGTGCCAGCAGTGAACAGCCAGTCGATACCTTTTGGAATCAGCCCCAGCATTTT. Its translation is CASSEQPVDTFWNQPQHF.

V and J are TRBV27 and TRBJ2-7; 7 bases match TRBD1. The junction had 9 bases not matched to a gene; V was cut back by 4 bases and J by 0 bases. This CDR3 region has 16 residues. The V gene's germline CDR1 is MNHEY and CDR2 SMNVEV (reference sequence). The CDR3 DNA reads as TGTGCCAGCAGTTCAGCCTCCGGACAGGTCTCCTACGAGCAGTACTTC. Its protein product is CASSSASGQVSYEQYF.

The table lists this clone with many counts. The chain is built from TRBV27 and TRBJ1-2, with D unresolved. The V end was cut by 4 bases, the J end by 5 bases, with 14 bases between. CDR1 is MNHEY and CDR2 is SMNVEV in the germline V gene (reference sequence). The CDR3 extends over 14 amino acids. The CDR3, as DNA: TGTGCCAGCAGTTCCTCCGGACTGCCATATGGCTACACCTTC. Protein: CASSSSGLPYGYTF.

In its sample, this clone was seen a few times. V and J are TRBV7-9 and TRBJ1-1; D ambiguous. Germline CDR1 reads SEHNR; CDR2 reads FQNEAQ (reference sequence). The CDR3 runs to 11 residues. V was pared by 1 base and J by 8 bases, with 5 bases between. CDR3 amino acids: CASSLGLEAFF. The CDR3 nucleotides are TGTGCCAGCAGCTTAGGCCTGGAAGCTTTCTTT.

This clone turned up a few times. The chain recombines TRBV2 with TRBJ2-5; D not certain. Trimming left V 7 bases short and J 5 bases short, with 17 bases between. Per the germline V gene, CDR1 is SNHLY and CDR2 is FYNNEI. This CDR3 has 14 amino acids. In nucleotides, the CDR3 is TGTGCCAGCACCGATCGGCAACTGGGGGAGACCCAGTACTTC. Translated: CASTDRQLGETQYF.